This TCR beta chain derives from a study of blood T cell repertoires in COVID-19. Study background: Recovery among Cohort 3 donors was established by two negative PCRs, clearance, or symptom resolution.

In the case of this clone: At one of its ends the junction is not consistent with the germline gene, which may arise from a read error.

Those enrolled, adults aged roughly 18 to 89 years, came from fewer than 25 US areas. In the authors' workflow: For nucleated cells, counts were estimated from reference gene primer amplification. Clones were read by immunoSEQ multiplex PCR, and TCRdb kept only the in-frame ones, dropping some. The V and J calls and clone size are taken from that table; D and trimming were inferred from the DNA. The table lists about 150,000 clones, 65% to 80% of them singletons. The clonotype was recovered from a woman aged 70-85 years in a cohort exposed to, infected with or recovered from COVID-19 (not recorded which). The sample was PBMCs or T cells enriched from blood (not recorded which).

The CDR3 sequence: CASSPLARRDPRSTDTQYF. The DNA of the CDR3 is TGTGCCAGCTCCCCACTAGCGCGGAGAGACCCCCGCAGCACAGATACGCAGTATTTT. This chain connects TRBV18 to TRBJ2-3, with TRBD2 matching 7 bases. The germline gives CDR1 KGHSH, CDR2 LQKENI. This CDR3 spans 19 amino acids.